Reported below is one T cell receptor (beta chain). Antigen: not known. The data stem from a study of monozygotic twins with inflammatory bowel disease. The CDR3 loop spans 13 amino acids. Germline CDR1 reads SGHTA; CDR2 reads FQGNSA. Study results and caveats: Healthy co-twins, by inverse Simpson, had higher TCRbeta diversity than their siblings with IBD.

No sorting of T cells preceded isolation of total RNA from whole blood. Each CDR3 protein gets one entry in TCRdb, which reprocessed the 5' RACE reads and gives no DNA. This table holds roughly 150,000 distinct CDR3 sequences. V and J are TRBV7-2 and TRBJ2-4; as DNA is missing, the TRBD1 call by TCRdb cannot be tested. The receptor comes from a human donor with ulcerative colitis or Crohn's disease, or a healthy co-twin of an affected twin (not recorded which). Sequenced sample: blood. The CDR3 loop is CASSYRGQNIQYF.